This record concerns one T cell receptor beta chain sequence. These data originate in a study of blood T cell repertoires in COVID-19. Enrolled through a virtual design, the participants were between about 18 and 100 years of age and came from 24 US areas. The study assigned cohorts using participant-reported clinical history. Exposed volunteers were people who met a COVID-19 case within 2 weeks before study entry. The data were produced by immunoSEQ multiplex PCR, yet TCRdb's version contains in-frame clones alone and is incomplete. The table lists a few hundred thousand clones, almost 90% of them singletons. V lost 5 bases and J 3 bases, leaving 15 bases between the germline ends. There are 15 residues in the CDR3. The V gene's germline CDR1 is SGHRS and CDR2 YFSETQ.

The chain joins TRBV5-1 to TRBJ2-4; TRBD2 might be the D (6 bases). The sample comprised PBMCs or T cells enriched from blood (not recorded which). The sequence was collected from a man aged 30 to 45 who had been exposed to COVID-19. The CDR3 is CASSKWTEGKNIQYF. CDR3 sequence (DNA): TGCGCCAGCAGTAAATGGACGGAGGGCAAAAACATTCAGTACTTC.